There are many counts of the clone carrying this TCR beta chain. Antigen: not known. The data derive from a study of T cell clonality in common variable immunodeficiency. Study conclusions and caveats: TCRbeta clonality was increased in CVID versus healthy controls. Fewer deletions and N-nucleotide insertions were reportedly seen in common variable immunodeficiency TCR beta sequences. Repertoire-complication correlations in CVID were limited by patient heterogeneity.

The data were produced by immunoSEQ multiplex PCR, yet TCRdb's version contains in-frame clones alone and is incomplete. The sample shows under 45,000 clones, none of them appearing just once. Both groups were predominantly of Caucasian heritage. Sequenced: peripheral blood mononuclear cells. The source is a person aged 18 to 75 in good health.

The CDR3 is CASGLGVQETQYF. Partial CDR3 DNA: TGTGCCTCCGGACTGGGTGTCCAAGAGACC. The V call is TRBV15, the J call TRBJ2-5; perhaps TRBD2 as D (5 bases). The CDR3 end lies 3 residues beyond the end of the read and is filled in from the germline J gene. V dropped 11 bases and J dropped 1 base, with 14 bases sitting between them. This CDR3 is 13 amino acids long. Germline V gene sequence: CDR1 LNHNV, CDR2 YYDKDF (reference sequence).